This record covers a single T cell receptor beta chain. This specimen comes from a study of T cells in Graves' hyperthyroidism and ophthalmopathy. This CDR3 is built from 13 residues. V lost 5 bases to trimming and J lost 8 bases; unmatched junction nucleotides: 3. Germline CDR1 LGHDT, CDR2 YNNKEL (reference sequence). Individuals with ophthalmopathy presented a Clinical Activity Score of at least 3, a NOSPECS grade of at least 4 and a duration under 3 months. Diagnosing involved the use of clinical symptoms, serum thyroxine and TRAb, thyroid ultrasound and orbital computed tomography. Source material for PBMCs was more than 7.5 ml fresh peripheral blood. Amplification of TCR beta CDR3 regions was performed using RNA transcripts as template. The TCR CDR3 first-round RT-PCR relied on the HTBI primer set. One entry per CDR3 protein, called by TCRdb with MiXCR from the multiplex PCR reads. The sample consists of 490,000 or so distinct CDR3 sequences, under 25% of them appearing once.

The clonotype originates from a woman in her seventies with Graves' ophthalmopathy. Source material: blood. The chain couples TRBV3-1 to TRBJ1-6; 7 bases map to TRBD1. The DNA of the CDR3 is TGTGCCAGCAGCGACAGGGTGGATTCACCCCTCCACTTT. Its translation: CASSDRVDSPLHF.